This T cell receptor beta chain is drawn from a study of CD8 T cells in Susac syndrome. General observations from the study: The study conceded that its TCR sequencing and HLA analysis involved relatively few individuals.

Sequencing targeted TCR beta in blood CD8+ and CD4+ T cells. V lost 4 bases, J lost 1 base, and 11 bases lay in between. CDR3 length equals 14 residues. CDR1 is SGHRS and CDR2 is YFSETQ in the germline V gene. cDNA came from roughly 0.53 to 1 ug RNA primed by random hexamers. TCRdb reprocessed the immunoSEQ multiplex PCR reads with MiXCR, giving one entry per CDR3 protein. The sample includes about 190,000 distinct CDR3 sequences, 80% to 95% seen only once; the top ten take around 0.1%. Points on this clonotype: The antigen is unknown.

Material for sequencing was CD4+ T cells from PBMCs. The chain carries TRBV5-1 and TRBJ1-1; a weak D match, TRBD1 (5 bases). The sequence came from a human donor in good health. CDR3 sequence reads: CASSAGPGNTEAFF. CDR3 bases: TGCGCCAGCAGCGCGGGACCGGGGAACACTGAAGCTTTCTTT.